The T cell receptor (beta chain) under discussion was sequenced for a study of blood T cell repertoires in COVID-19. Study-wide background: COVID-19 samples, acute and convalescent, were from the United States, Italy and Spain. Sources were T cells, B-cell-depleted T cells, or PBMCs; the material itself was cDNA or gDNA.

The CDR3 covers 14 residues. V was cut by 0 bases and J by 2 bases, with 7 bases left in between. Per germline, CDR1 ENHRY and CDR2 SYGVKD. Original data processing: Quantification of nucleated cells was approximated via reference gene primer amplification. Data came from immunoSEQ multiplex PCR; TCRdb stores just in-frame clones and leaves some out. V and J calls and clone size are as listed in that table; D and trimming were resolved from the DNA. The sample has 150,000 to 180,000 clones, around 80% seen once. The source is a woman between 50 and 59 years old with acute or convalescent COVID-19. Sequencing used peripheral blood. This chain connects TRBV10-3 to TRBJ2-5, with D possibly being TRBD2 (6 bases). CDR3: CAISESGGQETQYF. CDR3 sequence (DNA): TGTGCCATCAGTGAGTCCGGAGGGCAAGAGACCCAGTACTTC.